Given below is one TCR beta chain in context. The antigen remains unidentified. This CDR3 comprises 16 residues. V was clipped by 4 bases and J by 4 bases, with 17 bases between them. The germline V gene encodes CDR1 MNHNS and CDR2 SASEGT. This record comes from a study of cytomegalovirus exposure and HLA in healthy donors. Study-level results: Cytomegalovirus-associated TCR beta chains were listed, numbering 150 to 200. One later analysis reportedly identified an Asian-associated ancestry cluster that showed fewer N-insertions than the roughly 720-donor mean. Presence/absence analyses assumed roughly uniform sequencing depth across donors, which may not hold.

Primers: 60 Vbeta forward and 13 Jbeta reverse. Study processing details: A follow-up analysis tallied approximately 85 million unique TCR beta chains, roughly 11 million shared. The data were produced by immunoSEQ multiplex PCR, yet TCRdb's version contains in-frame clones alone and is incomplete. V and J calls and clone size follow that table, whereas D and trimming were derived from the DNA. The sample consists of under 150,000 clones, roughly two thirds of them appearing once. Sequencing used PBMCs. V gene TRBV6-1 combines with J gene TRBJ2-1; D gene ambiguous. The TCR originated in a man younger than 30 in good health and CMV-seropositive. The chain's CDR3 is CASSATELSRYNEQFF. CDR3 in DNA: TGTGCCAGCAGTGCGACTGAACTGTCTCGTTACAATGAGCAGTTCTTC.